Below, 29 T cell receptor beta chains from the same sample are listed, as sequenced in a study of blood T cell repertoires in COVID-19. Here immunoSEQ multiplex PCR was the method, and the copy in TCRdb shows in-frame clones only, minus some. This sample yields hundreds of thousands of clones, of which about nine tenths are seen a single time; roughly 2.5% belongs to the top ten. Sequences were obtained from PBMCs or T cells enriched from blood (not recorded which). The source of these receptors is a man in his fifties or sixties who had recovered from COVID-19.

J is TRBJ2-7 and V is TRBV7-8; tentatively, D is TRBD2 (6 bases). Germline assignment: CDR1 SGHVS and CDR2 FQNEAQ. The CDR3 extends over 17 amino acids. The V end lost 4 bases, the J end lost 4 bases, and 23 bases lay between the germline ends. CDR3 residues: CASSSGLRTRPTYEQYF. The CDR3 nucleotides read TGTGCCAGCAGCTCGGGACTTCGAACCCGACCTACGTACGAGCAGTACTTC.

The rearrangement joins TRBV3-1 (or the pseudogene TRBV3-2) to TRBJ2-3; 7 positions agree with TRBD2. Germline assignment: CDR1 LGHDT and CDR2 YNNKEL (reference sequence). After removal of 0 bases from V and 3 bases from J, the junction contained 6 bases not matched to a gene. This CDR3 region has 16 residues. The CDR3 coding sequence is TGTGCCAGCAGCCAAGAGGGGTGGGGAGGGACAGATACGCAGTATTTT. It codes for CASSQEGWGGTDTQYF.

The CDR3 protein is CASSLSGASQETQYF. CDR3 bases: TGCGCCAGCAGCTTAAGCGGGGCAAGCCAAGAGACCCAGTACTTC. The rearrangement uses TRBV5-1 and TRBJ2-5; 7 bases are shared with TRBD2. From germline, CDR1 is SGHRS and CDR2 YFSETQ. CDR3 length: 15 residues. Germline trimming cut 2 bases from V and 1 base from J; bases unmatched to any gene: 5.

The chain uses TRBV6-5 and TRBJ1-3; perhaps TRBD1 as D (5 bases). This CDR3 comprises 14 residues. Deletions cut 2 bases from V and 6 bases from J, with 11 bases between. From germline, CDR1 is MNHEY and CDR2 SVGAGI. Here the CDR3 DNA reads TGTGCCAGCAGTTACGGGGCAGGTGCAAACACCATATATTTT. Translation gives CASSYGAGANTIYF.

The chain recombines TRBV6-1 with TRBJ2-1; TRBD1 matches 9 bases. The J segment lost 0 bases and the V segment lost 3 bases, leaving 6 bases of the junction unmatched. Per the germline V gene, CDR1 is MNHNS and CDR2 is SASEGT. CDR3 length equals 17 residues. CDR3 loop: CASSETGGPGSYNEQFF. DNA for the CDR3: TGTGCCAGCAGTGAGACAGGGGGACCCGGCTCCTACAATGAGCAGTTCTTC.

The chain recombines TRBV11-3 with TRBJ1-5; D perhaps matches TRBD1 (5 bases). This CDR3 has 16 residues. CDR1 is SGHNT, CDR2 YENEEA, per germline. The V end lost 2 bases, the J end lost 0 bases, and 11 bases lay between the germline ends. The CDR3 DNA reads TGTGCCAGCAGCTTAAGTCCAGGGTATAGCAATCAGCCCCAGCATTTT. It yields the protein CASSLSPGYSNQPQHF.

The V gene is TRBV15, the J gene TRBJ1-1; D remains ambiguous. The ends were cut back, 5 bases at V and 1 base at J, with 11 bases in the middle. The germline CDR1 and CDR2 sequences are LNHNV and YYDKDF (reference sequence). This CDR3 is built from 14 residues. CDR3 in amino acids: CATSETRWNTEAFF. CDR3 in DNA: TGTGCCACCAGCGAGACTAGGTGGAACACTGAAGCTTTCTTT.

Only a few counts were recorded for this clone. This rearrangement joins TRBV14 to TRBJ1-5, with 7 bases aligning to TRBD1. The CDR3 contains 16 residues. Trimming at V came to 0 bases and at J to 8 bases, leaving 10 bases not matched to a gene. Germline-derived CDR1 and CDR2 are SGHDN and FVKESK. CDR3 nucleotides: TGTGCCAGCAGCCAAGATACGGCGGCAGGGGGAAAGCCCCAGCATTTT. Protein product: CASSQDTAAGGKPQHF.

The chain has TRBV19 and TRBJ1-6, with TRBD1 matching over 8 bases. Germline V CDR1 and CDR2: LNHDA, SQIVND (reference sequence). This CDR3 has 13 residues. Losses at the gene ends were 9 bases for V and 7 bases for J; bases not matched to a gene: 5. CDR3 bases: TGTGCCAGCCGGACAGGGTTCAATTCACCCCTCCACTTT. Translation gives CASRTGFNSPLHF.

The chain couples TRBV18 to TRBJ1-1; TRBD1 matches 8 bases. This CDR3 comprises 18 residues. The V and J ends lost 3 bases and 1 base, in that order; junction bases with no gene match: 13. The germline V gene has CDR1 KGHSH and CDR2 LQKENI. CDR3 sequence: CASSPNMAGGATNTEAFF. CDR3 nucleotide sequence: TGTGCCAGCTCACCTAATATGGCAGGGGGCGCCACGAACACTGAAGCTTTCTTT.

This clone came up once. The chain uses TRBV7-2 and TRBJ1-6; D perhaps matches TRBD1 (5 bases). The length of the CDR3 is 17 residues. Germline V CDR1 and CDR2: SGHTA, FQGNSA. Between the trimmed V and J ends, which lost 3 bases and 8 bases, there was a span of 20 bases. The DNA of the CDR3 is TGTGCCAGCAGCTTGGGGGGGTCCACAGGTCTATATTCACCCCTCCACTTT. Its translation is CASSLGGSTGLYSPLHF.

The CDR3 spells CASSLRGTAEAGAAGDTQYF. CDR3 DNA sequence: TGCGCCAGCAGCTTGAGGGGTACTGCGGAAGCGGGAGCTGCTGGAGATACGCAGTATTTT. The chain employs TRBV5-1 and TRBJ2-3; 8 bases match TRBD2. The germline V gene encodes CDR1 SGHRS and CDR2 YFSETQ. The V gene end was trimmed by 1 base and the J gene end by 5 bases; junction bases not matched to a gene: 21. This CDR3 is built from 20 residues.

The chain combines TRBV9 with TRBJ2-5; TRBD2 might be the D (6 bases). Trimming took 2 bases from V and 2 from J, leaving 13 bases between them. The germline V gene encodes CDR1 SGDLS and CDR2 YYNGEE. This CDR3 spans 15 amino acids. DNA for the CDR3: TGTGCCAGCAGCGTCGCCGGGACTCATCAAGAGACCCAGTACTTC. It yields the protein CASSVAGTHQETQYF.

The rearrangement links TRBV5-4 to TRBJ1-2; TRBD1 matches at 7 bases. J gave up 6 bases and V 0 bases, and 5 bases lay outside the gene matches. The CDR3 runs 14 residues. Germline loops: CDR1 SGHNT, CDR2 YYREEE (reference sequence). In nucleotides, the CDR3 is TGTGCCAGCAGCTTGGGAGGGGGCGTCGATGGCTACACCTTC. Translating it yields CASSLGGGVDGYTF.

Notes on this clone: The junction and the germline gene differ at one end; a read error may be behind it. The V gene is TRBV4-2, the J gene TRBJ2-1; D is possibly TRBD1 (5 bases). Germline V lookup: CDR1 LGHNA, CDR2 YNFKEQ. The CDR3 sequence is 13 residues long. CDR3 residues: CASSLDGASKCVF. The CDR3 DNA reads as TGTGCCAGCAGCCTAGATGGGGCCTCAAAATGCGTCTTC.

The rearrangement links TRBV27 to TRBJ2-5, with D possibly matching TRBD1 (6 bases). Germline CDR1 MNHEY, CDR2 SMNVEV (reference sequence). V shed 4 bases and J shed 5 bases, with 17 bases lying between them. The CDR3 has 15 residues. Here the CDR3 DNA reads TGTGCCAGCAGTTACAGGGATCCCAGTTGGGAGACCCAGTACTTC. Encoded protein: CASSYRDPSWETQYF.

The genes are TRBV9 and TRBJ1-1; a possible D gene is TRBD1 (5 bases). There are 15 residues in the CDR3. CDR1 and CDR2 (germline): SGDLS, YYNGEE. Trimming took off 4 bases at V and 1 base at J, with 14 bases between the two ends. In DNA, the CDR3 is TGTGCCAGCAGCCCCATGGGGGGGGAGAACACTGAAGCTTTCTTT. This codes for CASSPMGGENTEAFF.

The CDR3 DNA follows: TGTGCCAGCTCACCACGAGGCAGGGGGCGTGGGAACACTGAAGCTTTCTTT. Amino acid sequence: CASSPRGRGRGNTEAFF. V is TRBV18 and J is TRBJ1-1, with 8 bases fitting TRBD1. This CDR3 has 17 amino acids. Trimming cost V 1 base and J 1 base; bases outside gene matches: 8. The germline V gene has CDR1 KGHSH and CDR2 LQKENI.

V gene TRBV6-5 combines with J gene TRBJ1-1; D may be TRBD1 (5 bases). The germline CDR1 and CDR2 sequences are MNHEY and SVGAGI. Deletions cut 6 bases from V and 4 bases from J, with 15 bases between. CDR3 length: 14 amino acids. For the CDR3, the DNA is TGTGCCAGCAGAACAGGCAGGGTAGGCACTGAAGCTTTCTTT. It specifies CASRTGRVGTEAFF.

The chain recombines TRBV4-3 with TRBJ1-1; weak D call: TRBD1 (5 bases). Germline V gives CDR1 LGHNA, CDR2 YSLEER. V dropped 4 bases and J dropped 6 bases, with 15 bases sitting between them. The CDR3 runs 14 residues. CDR3 sequence reads: CASSLGTIRAEAFF. CDR3 nucleotides: TGCGCCAGCAGCCTAGGGACTATCCGAGCTGAAGCTTTCTTT.

The chain uses TRBV19 and TRBJ2-2, with D maybe TRBD2 (5 bases). There are 15 residues in the CDR3. The V gene lost 6 bases and the J gene lost 5 bases, with 16 bases spanning the gap. Germline loops: CDR1 LNHDA, CDR2 SQIVND (reference sequence). CDR3 sequence (DNA): TGTGCCAGTAGCCTTAAGGCTCCGGGGACCGGGGAGCTGTTTTTT. It is translated as CASSLKAPGTGELFF.

The rearrangement links TRBV14 to TRBJ2-7; D perhaps matches TRBD1 (5 bases). CDR1 and CDR2 (germline): SGHDN, FVKESK. The CDR3 has 10 residues. Here the CDR3 reads CAVGDYEQYF. DNA for the CDR3: TGTGCGGTAGGGGACTACGAGCAGTACTTC.

The V gene is TRBV3-1 (or the pseudogene TRBV3-2), the J gene TRBJ2-3; D may be TRBD2 (6 bases). Looked up from germline, CDR1 is LGHDT and CDR2 is YNNKEL (reference sequence). The CDR3 has 20 amino acids. V was clipped by 3 bases and J by 5 bases, with 30 bases between them. The CDR3 region has the DNA TGTGCCAGCAGCCACATCTTTTCGGGACTGAACGGGTGGGGAATAGATACGCAGTATTTT. This encodes CASSHIFSGLNGWGIDTQYF.

The chain employs TRBV19 and TRBJ1-5; TRBD1 aligns across 12 bases. Germline CDR1 LNHDA, CDR2 SQIVND (reference sequence). The J segment lost 6 bases and the V segment lost 3 bases, leaving 12 bases of the junction unmatched. The CDR3 extends over 18 amino acids. Here the CDR3 DNA reads TGTGCCAGTAGTATGGGGGACAGGGGGCCCACTCTCGGTCAGCCCCAGCATTTT. Amino acid sequence: CASSMGDRGPTLGQPQHF.

V and J are TRBV2 and TRBJ2-1; 15 nucleotides match TRBD2. V gave up 6 bases and J gave up 7 bases; unmatched junction bases: 10. The CDR3 is 17 residues long. The V gene's germline CDR1 is SNHLY and CDR2 FYNNEI. The CDR3 loop reads CASSWTSGRAFGNEQFF. For the CDR3, the DNA is TGTGCCAGCAGCTGGACTAGCGGGAGGGCTTTTGGTAATGAGCAGTTCTTC.

The V gene is TRBV5-8, the J gene TRBJ2-7, with 7 nucleotides matching TRBD2. J lost 5 bases, V lost 2 bases, and 4 bases had no gene match. Germline-derived CDR1 and CDR2 are SGHTS and YDEGEE. The CDR3 runs 13 residues. CDR3 bases: TGTGCCAGCAGCTTTATCCTAGCGGACGAGCAGTACTTC. This encodes CASSFILADEQYF.

V and J are TRBV12-3 or TRBV12-4 and TRBJ2-7; D is possibly TRBD1 (5 bases). Trimming shortened V by 6 bases and J by 6 bases, and 9 bases separated the two germline ends. The CDR3 contains 11 residues. This CDR3 reads CASSIGVEQYF. The CDR3 DNA follows: TGTGCCAGCAGCATAGGGGTCGAGCAGTACTTC.

The rearrangement joins TRBV5-1 to TRBJ1-6; D is uncertain. V was clipped by 4 bases and J by 1 base, with 12 bases between them. CDR1 SGHRS and CDR2 YFSETQ come from the germline V gene. The CDR3 is 16 residues long. As DNA, the CDR3 is TGCGCCAGCAGCCCCCGAGTCGGGTCCTATAATTCACCCCTCCACTTT. Amino acids: CASSPRVGSYNSPLHF.

The rearrangement links TRBV6-5 to TRBJ1-2, with unresolved D. Germline values: CDR1 MNHEY, CDR2 SVGAGI. The CDR3 length is 13 residues. Trimming took 2 bases from V and 3 from J, leaving 7 bases between them. The CDR3 loop reads CASSYGTDYGYTF. The DNA for the CDR3 is TGTGCCAGCAGTTACGGCACAGACTATGGCTACACCTTC.